The subject of this entry is one T cell receptor (beta chain). Its matching antigen is unknown. Per germline, CDR1 SGHNT and CDR2 YYREEE (reference sequence). V was pared by 3 bases and J by 3 bases, with 6 bases of the junction left unmatched. The CDR3 contains 14 residues. Assay used: immunoSEQ multiplex PCR; TCRdb lists only in-frame clones, some missing. Of roughly 2.5 million clones listed, around 94% are singletons. This entry belongs to a study of shared clonotypes between healthy human individuals. At the level of the study: Three men and a couple of women, aged 18 to 49, were donors. The study, taken as a whole, reports: Clonotypes shared by all four donors outscored non-shared clonotypes in generation probability.

The receptor comes from a man between 18 and 35 years old in good health. Sequencing used naive CD4+ T cells sorted from blood. Subset of the sample: CD45RA+ positively selected. The chain links TRBV5-4 to TRBJ2-7; 7 nucleotides match TRBD2. This chain's CDR3 is CASSSSGEGYEQYF. In DNA form, the CDR3 reads TGTGCCAGCAGCTCTAGCGGAGAAGGCTACGAGCAGTACTTC.